This paragraph reports one TCR beta chain. The antigen is undetermined. A much larger clone is a single base away; this may be a read error. Amplification from RNA transcripts yielded the TCR beta CDR3 regions. Second-round multiplex PCR came after first-round RT-PCR with HTBI primers. TCRdb recomputed calls from the multiplex PCR reads with MiXCR, one row per CDR3 protein. The sample lists approximately 640,000 distinct CDR3 sequences, roughly two fifths occurring once. CDR1 is SGHRS and CDR2 is YFSETQ in the germline V gene. The CDR3 loop spans 19 amino acids. This specimen comes from a study of Graves' ophthalmopathy and Graves' hyperthyroidism. General study results and limits: A majority of expanded thyroid clonotypes exceeding 0.001 frequency were likewise present in blood.

The chain carries TRBV5-1 and TRBJ2-5; no firm D call. The sample comprised peripheral blood. This TCR was sampled from an adult man with Graves' ophthalmopathy. CDR3 region: CARSLASQSNVGPDETQYF. DNA of the CDR3: TGCGCCCGCAGCTTGGCCAGCCAATCGAACGTCGGGCCAGATGAGACCCAGTACTTC.